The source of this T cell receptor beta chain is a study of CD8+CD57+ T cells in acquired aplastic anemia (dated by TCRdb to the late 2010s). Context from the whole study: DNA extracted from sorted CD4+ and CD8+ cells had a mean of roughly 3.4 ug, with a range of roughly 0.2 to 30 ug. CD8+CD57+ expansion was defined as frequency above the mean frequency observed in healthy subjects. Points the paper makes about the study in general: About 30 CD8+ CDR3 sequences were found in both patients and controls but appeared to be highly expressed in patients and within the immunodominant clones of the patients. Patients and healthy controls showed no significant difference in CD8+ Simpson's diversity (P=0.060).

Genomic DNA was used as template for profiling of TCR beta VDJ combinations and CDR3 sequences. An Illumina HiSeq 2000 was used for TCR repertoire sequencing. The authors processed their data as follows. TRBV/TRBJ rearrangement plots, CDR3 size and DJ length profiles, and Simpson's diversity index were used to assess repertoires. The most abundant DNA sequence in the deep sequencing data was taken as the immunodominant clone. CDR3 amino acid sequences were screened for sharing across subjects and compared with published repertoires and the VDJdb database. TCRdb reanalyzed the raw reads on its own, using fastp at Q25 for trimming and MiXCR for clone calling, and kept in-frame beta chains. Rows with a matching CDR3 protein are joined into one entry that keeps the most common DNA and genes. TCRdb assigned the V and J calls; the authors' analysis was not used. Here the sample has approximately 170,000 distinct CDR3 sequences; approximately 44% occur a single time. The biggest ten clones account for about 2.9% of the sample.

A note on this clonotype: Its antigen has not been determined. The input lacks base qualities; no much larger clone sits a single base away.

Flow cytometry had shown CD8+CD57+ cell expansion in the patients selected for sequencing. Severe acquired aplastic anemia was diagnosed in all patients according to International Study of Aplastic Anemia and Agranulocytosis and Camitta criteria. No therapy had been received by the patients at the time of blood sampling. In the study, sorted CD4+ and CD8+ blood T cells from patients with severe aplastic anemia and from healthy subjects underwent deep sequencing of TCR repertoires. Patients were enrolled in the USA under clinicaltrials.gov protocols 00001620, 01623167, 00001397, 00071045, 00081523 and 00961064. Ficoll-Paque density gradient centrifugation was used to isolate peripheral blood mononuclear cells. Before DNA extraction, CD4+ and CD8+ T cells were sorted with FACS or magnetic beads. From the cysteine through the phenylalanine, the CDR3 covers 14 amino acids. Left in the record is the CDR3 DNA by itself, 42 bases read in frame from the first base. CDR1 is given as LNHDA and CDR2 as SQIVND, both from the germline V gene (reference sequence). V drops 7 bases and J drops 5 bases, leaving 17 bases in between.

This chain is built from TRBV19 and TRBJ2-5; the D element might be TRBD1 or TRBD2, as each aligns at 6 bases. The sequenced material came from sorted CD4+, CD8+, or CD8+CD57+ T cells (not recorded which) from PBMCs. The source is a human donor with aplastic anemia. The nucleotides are TGTGCCAGTACCCTCGGAGGGGGGTGGGAGACCCAGTACTTC. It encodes CASTLGGGWETQYF.